This passage covers 7 T cell receptor beta chains from one sample sequenced in a study of T-cell memory formation after mild COVID-19. Each CDR3 protein is one row after TCRdb ran MiXCR on the 5' RACE reads. The sample lists approximately 430,000 distinct CDR3 sequences, about 22% occurring once. The specimen was PBMCs or a T cell subset sorted from them (not recorded which). All receptors come from an adult woman who had mild COVID-19 (a few samples of this study predate the infection). Cell type and time point are not known.

This clonotype was picked up a small number of times. This sequence joins TRBV6-6 and TRBJ2-7; 8 positions agree with TRBD2. This CDR3 region has 14 residues. CDR1 and CDR2 from the germline V gene are MNHNY and SVGAGI (reference sequence). V shed 4 bases, J shed 6 bases, and the junction held 8 bases outside the gene matches. The CDR3 loop is CASSSRGGTIEQYF. Here the CDR3 DNA reads TGTGCCAGCAGTTCCCGGGGGGGGACGATCGAGCAGTACTTC.

The sample holds a few counts of this clonotype. The genes are TRBV11-2 and TRBJ2-2; D gene ambiguous. CDR1 is SGHAT and CDR2 is FQNNGV in the germline V gene. The CDR3 runs to 12 residues. V was cut by 0 bases and J by 9 bases, with 5 bases left in between. DNA for the CDR3: TGTGCCAGCAGCTTAGATCGGCGGGAGCTGTTTTTT. Amino acids: CASSLDRRELFF. Full variable domain (rest looked up from reference TRBV11-2 and TRBJ2-2): EAGVAQSPRYKIIEKRQSVAFWCNPISGHATLYWYQQILGQGPKLLIQFQNNGVVDDSQLPKDRFSAERLKGVDSTLKIQPAKLEDSAVYLCASSLDRRELFFGEGSRLTVL.

The rearrangement joins TRBV5-1 to TRBJ1-6, with 7 bases lining up with TRBD1. Trimming removed 5 bases from V and 3 bases from J; junction bases left unmatched: 8. Germline-derived CDR1 and CDR2 are SGHRS and YFSETQ. The length of the CDR3 is 16 residues. CDR3 in DNA: TGCGCCAGCAGTAGGACAGGTGACTTCTATAATTCACCCCTCCACTTT. This encodes CASSRTGDFYNSPLHF.

This sequence joins TRBV3-1 and TRBJ1-3; unclear D gene. CDR3 length: 15 residues. CDR1 LGHDT and CDR2 YNNKEL come from the germline V gene (reference sequence). V lost 0 bases to trimming and J lost 0 bases, with 6 bases between them. CDR3 protein: CASSQDTNSGNTIYF. DNA for the CDR3: TGTGCCAGCAGCCAAGATACCAACTCTGGAAACACCATATATTTT. Using reference TRBV3-1 and TRBJ1-3 for the parts outside the CDR3, the full variable domain is DTAVSQTPKYLVTQMGNDKSIKCEQNLGHDTMYWYKQDSKKFLKIMFSYNNKELIINETVPNRFSPKSPDKAHLNLHINSLELGDSAVYFCASSQDTNSGNTIYFGEGSWLTVV.

V gene TRBV5-1 combines with J gene TRBJ1-1; 8 bases are a match to TRBD1. Germline V gives CDR1 SGHRS, CDR2 YFSETQ. V lost 4 bases and J lost 4; bases outside the gene matches: 6. There are 14 residues in the CDR3. CDR3 loop: CASSQTGGVTEAFF. In DNA, the CDR3 is TGCGCCAGCAGCCAAACAGGGGGAGTCACTGAAGCTTTCTTT.

The chain combines TRBV24-1 with TRBJ2-1; no clear D gene. The CDR3 length is 13 residues. Looked up from germline, CDR1 is KGHDR and CDR2 is SFDVKD. V lost 0 bases and J lost 9, with 8 bases in between. In DNA form, the CDR3 reads TGTGCCACCAGTGATTTGAGGAGAGGTGAGCAGTTCTTC. Translated, it gives CATSDLRRGEQFF.

This clonotype was recorded a few times. This chain links TRBV5-1 with TRBJ1-1, with TRBD1 identical over 11 bases. The CDR3 spans 16 residues. V shed 4 bases and J 3 bases; nucleotides not matched to a gene: 8. Germline V CDR1 and CDR2: SGHRS, YFSETQ. The CDR3 spells CASSRGQGGSYTEAFF. The CDR3 bases are TGCGCCAGCAGCAGGGGACAGGGGGGTTCTTACACTGAAGCTTTCTTT. Supplemented by reference TRBV5-1 and TRBJ1-1, the full variable domain reads KAGVTQTPRYLIKTRGQQVTLSCSPISGHRSVSWYQQTPGQGLQFLFEYFSETQRNKGNFPGRFSGRQFSNSRSEMNVSTLELGDSALYLCASSRGQGGSYTEAFFGQGTRLTVV.